One sample yielded the 31 T cell receptor beta chains listed below, sequenced in a study of cytomegalovirus exposure and HLA in healthy donors. In the PCR, 60 Vbeta and 13 Jbeta primers were used. Only in-frame clones appear in the TCRdb table, and some are missing; sequencing was by immunoSEQ multiplex PCR. Of around 120,000 clones listed, about 69% are singletons. Sequencing used PBMCs. The receptors here all came from a woman under 30 in good health and CMV-seronegative.

This clone showed up just a few times. The rearrangement joins TRBV5-1 to TRBJ2-2; no clear D. CDR3 length: 11 residues. CDR1 and CDR2 (germline): SGHRS, YFSETQ. V dropped 10 bases and J dropped 3 bases, with 7 bases sitting between them. CDR3 nucleotides: TGCGCCTCCTCAGACACCGGGGAGCTGTTTTTT. Protein: CASSDTGELFF. The full variable domain, in which reference TRBV5-1 and TRBJ2-2 provide the parts outside the CDR3, is KAGVTQTPRYLIKTRGQQVTLSCSPISGHRSVSWYQQTPGQGLQFLFEYFSETQRNKGNFPGRFSGRQFSNSRSEMNVSTLELGDSALYLCASSDTGELFFGEGSRLTVL.

The J gene is TRBJ1-2, the V gene TRBV2; TRBD1 is a possible D gene (5 bases). V was clipped by 4 bases and J by 2 bases, with 17 bases between them. The length of the CDR3 is 16 residues. CDR1 and CDR2 from the germline V gene are SNHLY and FYNNEI. As DNA, the CDR3 is TGTGCCAGCAGTGCGATGTGGGGGGTTAAGAACTATGGCTACACCTTC. It yields the protein CASSAMWGVKNYGYTF.

The chain carries TRBV30 and TRBJ2-5; 8 nucleotides line up with TRBD1. The germline CDR1 and CDR2 sequences are GTSNPN and SVGIG (reference sequence). The V segment lost 3 bases and the J segment 2 bases; nucleotides outside the gene matches: 5. CDR3 length: 14 residues. The CDR3, as DNA: TGTGCCTGGAGAGCAAGGACAGGGCAAGAGACCCAGTACTTC. As protein: CAWRARTGQETQYF.

This clone was detected many times. V usage is TRBV19 and J usage is TRBJ1-2, with 11 bases lining up with TRBD1. V lost 10 bases and J lost 7; bases outside the gene matches: 11. The CDR3 has 14 residues. Per germline, CDR1 LNHDA and CDR2 SQIVND (reference sequence). CDR3 sequence: CATAGRDRGFGYTF. In DNA form, the CDR3 reads TGTGCCACAGCCGGCCGGGACAGGGGGTTTGGCTACACCTTC.

The chain employs TRBV29-1 and TRBJ2-2; D is unclear. Germline V gives CDR1 SQVTM, CDR2 ANQGSEA. The CDR3 loop spans 12 amino acids. With 4 bases removed from V and 3 bases from J, the gap between germline ends came to 6 bases. The CDR3 DNA sequence: TGCAGCGTTGCATCATACACCGGGGAGCTGTTTTTT. Protein product: CSVASYTGELFF.

The chain combines TRBV15 with TRBJ1-2; 11 nucleotides agree with TRBD1. Germline loops: CDR1 LNHNV, CDR2 YYDKDF (reference sequence). This CDR3 has 15 amino acids. The V segment lost 0 bases and the J segment 8 bases; nucleotides outside the gene matches: 5. CDR3 nucleotide sequence: TGTGCCACCAGCAGAGATAGGACAGGGGGCAGGGGCTACACCTTC. It is translated as CATSRDRTGGRGYTF.

V and J are TRBV6-6 and TRBJ1-2; 9 positions agree with TRBD1. The germline gives CDR1 MNHNY, CDR2 SVGAGI (reference sequence). This CDR3 is 14 amino acids long. With 7 bases clipped from V and 5 bases from J, the junction kept 8 bases outside the gene matches. This chain's CDR3 is CASNPRDREYGYTF. The CDR3 DNA sequence: TGTGCCAGCAACCCTCGGGACAGGGAATATGGCTACACCTTC.

The chain links TRBV5-4 to TRBJ2-5; weak D call: TRBD2 (7 bases). Trimming pared 4 bases from V and 4 bases from J, leaving 20 bases between. CDR1 SGHNT and CDR2 YYREEE come from the germline V gene (reference sequence). The CDR3 is 16 amino acids. CDR3: CASSAGLGGAGETQYF. Written as DNA, the CDR3 is TGTGCCAGCAGCGCCGGGTTAGGGGGGGCCGGAGAGACCCAGTACTTC.

This clone has more than one count but fewer than ten. J is TRBJ1-5 and V is TRBV6-1; the D is unclear. The CDR3 sequence is 14 residues long. Germline V gene lookup returns CDR1 MNHNS and CDR2 SASEGT. Between the trimmed V and J ends, which lost 3 bases and 3 bases, there was a span of 9 bases. The CDR3 reads CASSESVLNQPQHF. In DNA form, the CDR3 reads TGTGCCAGCAGTGAGTCAGTCCTCAATCAGCCCCAGCATTTT.

This clone was picked up one time. This chain joins TRBV6-5 and TRBJ1-6, with D tentatively TRBD1 (5 bases). This CDR3 comprises 15 residues. Trimming took off 6 bases at V and 9 bases at J, with 18 bases between the two ends. CDR1 is MNHEY and CDR2 is SVGAGI in the germline V gene. The CDR3 sequence is CASSLTGHSISPLHF. In DNA, the CDR3 is TGTGCCAGCAGCCTTACCGGACATAGCATTTCACCCCTCCACTTT.

The CDR3 loop reads CASTHRAKHQPQHF. For the CDR3, the DNA is TGTGCCAGCACCCACCGTGCAAAGCATCAGCCCCAGCATTTT. This chain connects TRBV28 to TRBJ1-5; D ambiguous. The CDR3 has 14 amino acids. The germline CDR1 and CDR2 sequences are MDHEN and SYDVKM. Trimming stripped 7 bases from V and 5 bases from J, with 15 bases between.

This clone was counted only a few times. Other DNA sequences in the same sample also yield this CDR3. V is TRBV5-1 and J is TRBJ2-6; no clear D gene. The germline V and J ends were trimmed by 0 bases and 0 bases, with 4 bases remaining between them. Per germline, CDR1 SGHRS and CDR2 YFSETQ. This CDR3 has 15 amino acids. As DNA, the CDR3 is TGCGCCAGCAGCTTGGCGGGCTCTGGGGCCAACGTCCTGACTTTC. This gives the protein CASSLAGSGANVLTF.

The CDR3 is CASSHGGGTDTQYF. The CDR3 DNA is TGCGCCAGCAGTCATGGCGGGGGAACAGATACGCAGTATTTT. This sequence joins TRBV23-1 and TRBJ2-3; the match to TRBD2 covers 7 bases. TRBV23-1 is recorded as an ORF, its role being uncertain. Unmatched junction bases numbered 3, after V lost 3 bases and J lost 3 bases. The CDR3 is 14 amino acids.

This rearrangement joins TRBV5-1 to TRBJ1-5; TRBD1 matches at 8 bases. Germline loops: CDR1 SGHRS, CDR2 YFSETQ. The J segment lost 1 base and the V segment lost 4 bases, leaving 4 bases of the junction unmatched. The CDR3 is 15 residues long. DNA for the CDR3: TGCGCCAGCAGCGAGACAGGGGACAGCAATCAGCCCCAGCATTTT. This encodes CASSETGDSNQPQHF.

V is TRBV5-1 and J is TRBJ1-2, with a possible D match to TRBD1 (6 bases). Trimming removed 5 bases from V and 3 bases from J, with 11 bases in between. Per germline, CDR1 SGHRS and CDR2 YFSETQ. There are 13 residues in the CDR3. CDR3 region: CASRLTGDYGYTF. CDR3 nucleotide sequence: TGCGCCAGCAGGTTGACAGGAGACTATGGCTACACCTTC.

The chain couples TRBV28 to TRBJ2-7; 12 bases map to TRBD2. The CDR3 spans 15 residues. J gave up 3 bases and V 2 bases, and 2 bases lay outside the gene matches. CDR1 is MDHEN, CDR2 SYDVKM, per germline. The CDR3: CASSLVGLAGYEQYF. The CDR3 DNA reads as TGTGCCAGCAGTTTAGTGGGACTAGCGGGCTACGAGCAGTACTTC.

This clone appeared a few times. The chain couples TRBV5-5 to TRBJ1-5, with TRBD1 as a possible D gene (5 bases). Trimming cost V 0 bases and J 3 bases, with 10 bases left between them. Germline assignment: CDR1 SGHKS and CDR2 YYEKEE (reference sequence). There are 15 residues in the CDR3. CDR3 nucleotide sequence: TGTGCCAGCAGCTTGGAAGGGGCTAACAATCAGCCCCAGCATTTT. As protein: CASSLEGANNQPQHF.

The table lists this clone with a few counts. This sequence joins TRBV4-1 and TRBJ2-1; TRBD1 matches 12 bases. J lost 15 bases, V lost 0 bases, and 12 bases had no gene match. CDR3 length: 16 amino acids. Germline V gives CDR1 MGHRA, CDR2 YSYEKL. The CDR3 DNA sequence: TGCGCCAGCAGCCAAGAATCGGGACAGGGGGCCTCAAAGGGGTTCTTC. Protein sequence: CASSQESGQGASKGFF.

The chain is built from TRBV9 and TRBJ1-6; possibly TRBD1 for D (6 bases). Trimming took 2 bases from V and 7 from J, leaving 10 bases between them. Germline V lookup: CDR1 SGDLS, CDR2 YYNGEE. The CDR3 has 14 residues. The CDR3 region is CASSVRTENSPLHF. The CDR3 DNA follows: TGTGCCAGCAGCGTTCGGACAGAGAATTCACCCCTCCACTTT.

The genes are TRBV7-8 and TRBJ1-5; D uncertain. V lost 3 bases and J 0 bases, leaving 9 bases between the germline ends. Per the germline V gene, CDR1 is SGHVS and CDR2 is FQNEAQ. This CDR3 is built from 15 residues. The DNA of the CDR3 is TGTGCCAGCAGCTTGAGCGGTAATAGCAATCAGCCCCAGCATTTT. This gives the protein CASSLSGNSNQPQHF.

The genes are TRBV6-6 and TRBJ2-7; no firm D call. V lost 8 bases and J lost 2, with 10 bases in between. Germline assignment: CDR1 MNHNY and CDR2 SVGAGI (reference sequence). The CDR3 has 12 amino acids. The CDR3 region is CASGLAPYEQYF. In DNA, the CDR3 is TGTGCCAGCGGGCTCGCCCCCTACGAGCAGTACTTC.

This chain links TRBV19 with TRBJ1-5; 7 bases map to TRBD1. CDR3 size: 17 residues. Germline-derived CDR1 and CDR2 are LNHDA and SQIVND (reference sequence). Trimming took 1 base from V and 3 from J; bases not matched to a gene: 9. The CDR3 nucleotides are TGTGCCAGTAGTATAGTAAGGGACAGAATTTCCAATCAGCCCCAGCATTTT. Protein: CASSIVRDRISNQPQHF. The full variable domain, its missing parts supplied by reference TRBV19 and TRBJ1-5, is DGGITQSPKYLFRKEGQNVTLSCEQNLNHDAMYWYRQDPGQGLRLIYYSQIVNDFQKGDIAEGYSVSREKKESFPLTVTSAQKNPTAFYLCASSIVRDRISNQPQHFGDGTRLSIL.

The chain carries TRBV30 and TRBJ1-1; 8 bases match TRBD1. The ends lost 4 bases at V and 6 bases at J; junction bases unmatched: 7. The CDR3 runs 13 residues. The germline CDR1 and CDR2 sequences are GTSNPN and SVGIG (reference sequence). CDR3 loop: CAWILTGVSEAFF. CDR3 nucleotides: TGTGCCTGGATCCTGACAGGGGTGTCTGAAGCTTTCTTT.

This clone was observed a few times. The chain is built from TRBV7-2 and TRBJ2-1; TRBD2 agrees at 11 bases. Trimming at V came to 1 base and at J to 6 bases, leaving 11 bases not matched to a gene. Germline V gene sequence: CDR1 SGHTA, CDR2 FQGNSA. The CDR3 runs 18 residues. CDR3 sequence reads: CASSLVASGGFALNEQFF. The CDR3 DNA reads TGTGCCAGCAGCTTAGTCGCTAGCGGGGGGTTCGCGCTCAATGAGCAGTTCTTC. The full variable domain, rest sourced from reference TRBV7-2 and TRBJ2-1, is GAGVSQSPSNKVTEKGKDVELRCDPISGHTALYWYRQSLGQGLEFLIYFQGNSAPDKSGLPSDRFSAERTGGSVSTLTIQRTQQEDSAVYLCASSLVASGGFALNEQFFGPGTRLTVL.

This clone was found a few times. The V call is TRBV11-2, the J call TRBJ1-2; the match to TRBD1 covers 9 bases. The CDR3 loop spans 15 amino acids. The V and J ends lost 3 bases and 4 bases, in that order; junction bases with no gene match: 6. Per germline, CDR1 SGHAT and CDR2 FQNNGV. CDR3 region: CASSFPGQGFYGYTF. The CDR3 bases are TGTGCCAGCAGCTTCCCGGGACAGGGATTCTATGGCTACACCTTC.

This clone was seen a single time. As DNA, the CDR3 is TGTGCCTGGAGGACGGGGGTTTGGGGCTACACCTTC. This translates into CAWRTGVWGYTF. This sequence joins TRBV30 and TRBJ1-2; D perhaps matches TRBD1 (5 bases). Between the trimmed V and J ends, which lost 3 bases and 8 bases, there was a span of 13 bases. The CDR3 contains 12 residues. Germline CDR1 GTSNPN, CDR2 SVGIG (reference sequence). The full variable domain, completed using reference TRBV30 and TRBJ1-2, is SQTIHQWPATLVQPVGSPLSLECTVEGTSNPNLYWYRQAAGRGLQLLFYSVGIGQISSEVPQNLSASRPQDRQFILSSKKLLLSDSGFYLCAWRTGVWGYTFGSGTRLTVV.

This clone was recorded only once. The chain uses TRBV2 and TRBJ1-1; the match to TRBD1 covers 7 bases. CDR1 is SNHLY and CDR2 is FYNNEI in the germline V gene. The CDR3 covers 14 residues. Losses at the gene ends were 4 bases for V and 4 bases for J; bases not matched to a gene: 6. In DNA form, the CDR3 reads TGTGCCAGCAGTGTTGGAGGGGGCCCCACTGAAGCTTTCTTT. This codes for CASSVGGGPTEAFF.

The rearrangement links TRBV4-2 to TRBJ2-1; 12 positions agree with TRBD2. Germline values: CDR1 LGHNA, CDR2 YNFKEQ. J gave up 9 bases and V 4 bases, and 13 bases lay outside the gene matches. The CDR3 is made up of 17 amino acids. CDR3 residues: CASSPQTGLAGGLEQFF. In nucleotides, the CDR3 is TGTGCCAGCAGCCCTCAAACCGGGCTAGCGGGGGGGCTTGAGCAGTTCTTC.

The rearrangement joins TRBV5-1 to TRBJ2-5; 13 positions agree with TRBD2. Losses at the gene ends were 4 bases for V and 3 bases for J; bases not matched to a gene: 15. The germline V gene has CDR1 SGHRS and CDR2 YFSETQ. The CDR3 has 19 residues. CDR3: CASSLLPPGTSGNKETQYF. CDR3 in DNA: TGCGCCAGCAGCCTCCTACCTCCCGGGACTAGCGGGAATAAAGAGACCCAGTACTTC.

The chain combines TRBV29-1 with TRBJ1-1, with a possible D match to TRBD1 (5 bases). The V end was cut by 3 bases, the J end by 0 bases, with 8 bases between. CDR1 is SQVTM and CDR2 is ANQGSEA in the germline V gene. The CDR3 is 13 amino acids. CDR3 sequence (DNA): TGCAGCGTTGAGACAGAAATGAACACTGAAGCTTTCTTT. Amino acids: CSVETEMNTEAFF.

This clone has more than one count but fewer than ten. The J gene is TRBJ1-2, the V gene TRBV5-1; TRBD1 matches at 10 bases. Germline V gene sequence: CDR1 SGHRS, CDR2 YFSETQ. The length of the CDR3 is 16 residues. Trimming took 0 bases from V and 7 from J; bases not matched to a gene: 9. The DNA of the CDR3 is TGCGCCAGCAGCTTGGGCGACGGACAGGGGGAGGTTGGCTACACCTTC. Protein sequence: CASSLGDGQGEVGYTF.